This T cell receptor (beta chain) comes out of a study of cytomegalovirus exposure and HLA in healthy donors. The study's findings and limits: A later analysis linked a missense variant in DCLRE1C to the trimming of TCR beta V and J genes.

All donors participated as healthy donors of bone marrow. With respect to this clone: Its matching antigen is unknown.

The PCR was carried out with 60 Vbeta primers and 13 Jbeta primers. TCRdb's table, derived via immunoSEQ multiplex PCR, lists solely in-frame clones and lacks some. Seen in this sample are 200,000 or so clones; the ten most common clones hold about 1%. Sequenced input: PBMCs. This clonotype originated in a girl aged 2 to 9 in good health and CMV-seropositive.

The DNA for the CDR3 is TGCGCCAGCAGCCAAATACAGGGTCGAGCTTTCTTT. This gives the protein CASSQIQGRAFF. The rearrangement joins TRBV4-1 to TRBJ1-1; possibly TRBD1 for D (6 bases). The germline V and J ends were trimmed by 2 bases and 10 bases, with 11 bases remaining between them. The CDR3 is made up of 12 amino acids. Per germline, CDR1 MGHRA and CDR2 YSYEKL.